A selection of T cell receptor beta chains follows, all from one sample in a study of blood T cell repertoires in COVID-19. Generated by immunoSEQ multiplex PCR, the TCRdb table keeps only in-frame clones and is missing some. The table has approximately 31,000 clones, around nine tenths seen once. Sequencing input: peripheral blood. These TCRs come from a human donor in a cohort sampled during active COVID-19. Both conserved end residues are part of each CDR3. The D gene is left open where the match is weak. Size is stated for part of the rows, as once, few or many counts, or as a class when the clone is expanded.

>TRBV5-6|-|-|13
CASSLQANYGYTF
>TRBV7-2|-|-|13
CASSLYSTDTQYF
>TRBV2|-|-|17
CASSARWGVRSNEKLFF
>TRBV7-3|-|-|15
CASSSTDRRGETQYF
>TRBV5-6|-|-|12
CASSLIVDEQFF
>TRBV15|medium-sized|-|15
CATSRDRWANEKLFF
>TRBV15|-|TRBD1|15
CATSVRDRGYDEQFF
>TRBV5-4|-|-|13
CASSLYGGYEQYF
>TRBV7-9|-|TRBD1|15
CASSTSTGPKETQYF
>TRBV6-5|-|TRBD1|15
CASSYLQGANGAQYF
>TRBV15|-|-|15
CATSSGRLDGREQFF
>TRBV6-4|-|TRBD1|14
CASSPTGETGELFF
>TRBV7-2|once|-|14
CASSSTGTYYEQYF
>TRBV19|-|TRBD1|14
CASSPGTDSDTQYF
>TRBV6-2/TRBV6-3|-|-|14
CASSYSGRAHEAFF
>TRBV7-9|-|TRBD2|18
CASSRTSGREMGGNEQFF
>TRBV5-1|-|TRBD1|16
CASSLVPDRAEGGYTF
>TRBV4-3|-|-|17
CASSPGRGAPNTGELFF
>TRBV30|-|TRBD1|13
CAWSGGDSYGYTF
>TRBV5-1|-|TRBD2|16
CASSGLAGDYTGELFF
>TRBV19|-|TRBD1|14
CASGGARGRDEQFF
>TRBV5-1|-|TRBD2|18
CASSAGLAGGDSYNEQFF
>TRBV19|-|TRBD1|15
CASSRTGGSMAEAFF
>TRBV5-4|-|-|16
CASSLRSGRNTGELFF
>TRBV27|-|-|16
CASSFPGLLAKNIQYF
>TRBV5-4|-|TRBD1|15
CASSLGPTGGYEQYF
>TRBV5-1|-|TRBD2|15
CASSLGTSGTDTQYF
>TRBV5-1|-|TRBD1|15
CASSQNGQGKNIQYF
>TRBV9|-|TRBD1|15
CASSSRTGRNYGYTF
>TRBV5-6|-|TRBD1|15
CASSLAGTDYNEQFF
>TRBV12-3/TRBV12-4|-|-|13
CASSLGQDQPQHF
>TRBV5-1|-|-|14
CASSYTGLNQPQHF
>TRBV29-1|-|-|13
CSVQEHSNQPQHF
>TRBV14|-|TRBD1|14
CASSHSGQSEKLFF
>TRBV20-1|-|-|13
CSASWAPNQPQHF
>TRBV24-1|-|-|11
CATSGGDEQFF
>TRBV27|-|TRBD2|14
CASRGGSSYNEQFF
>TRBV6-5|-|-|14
CASSTDRNNSPLHF
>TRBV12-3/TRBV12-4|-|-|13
CASSRHRTGELFF
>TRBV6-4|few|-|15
CASSDSRGYGQKQFF
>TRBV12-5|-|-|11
CASGAFPTQYF
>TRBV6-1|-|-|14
CASSERTEIDEQFF
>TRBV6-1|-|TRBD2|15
CASSEGLAEGYEQYF
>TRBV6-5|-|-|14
CASSYDRDQETQYF
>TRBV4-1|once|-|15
CASSQDPAATYEQYF
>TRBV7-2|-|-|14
CASSWDTSNQPQHF
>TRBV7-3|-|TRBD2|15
CASSLSAGGHNEQFF
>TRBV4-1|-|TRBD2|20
CASSQSHGGLAGKNSYEQYF
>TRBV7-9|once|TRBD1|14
CASSVGQANNEQFF
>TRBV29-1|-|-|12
CSVVQNTDTQYF
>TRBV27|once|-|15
CASAPWEGMNTEAFF
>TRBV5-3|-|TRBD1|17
CARSFRDRLSGANVLTF
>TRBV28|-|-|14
CASSTQGNTGELFF
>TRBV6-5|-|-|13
CASSKPEPRTQYF
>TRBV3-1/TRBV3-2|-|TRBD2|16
CASSQGSGGSTDTQYF